The 3 T cell receptor beta chains in this list originate from one sample, sequenced in a study of T-cell memory formation after mild COVID-19. Each CDR3 protein gets one entry after TCRdb re-called the 5' RACE reads with MiXCR. This sample yields tens of thousands of distinct CDR3 sequences, of which roughly 15% are seen a single time; around two fifths belongs to the top ten. Sequences were obtained from PBMCs or a T cell subset sorted from them (not recorded which). Every receptor here comes from a young man who had mild COVID-19 (a few samples of this study predate the infection). Cell type and time point are not known.

At least ten counts were recorded for this clonotype. The rearrangement uses TRBV5-1 and TRBJ2-5, with D perhaps being TRBD1 or TRBD2 (6 bases each). V was cut by 4 bases and J by 3 bases, with 13 bases left in between. CDR1 is SGHRS and CDR2 is YFSETQ in the germline V gene. CDR3 length equals 14 residues. The CDR3 bases are TGCGCCAGCAGCGCCCCAAGGGGGGAAGAGACCCAGTACTTC. Amino acid sequence: CASSAPRGEETQYF.

The chain links TRBV7-6 to TRBJ2-2; 10 nucleotides agree with TRBD1. The CDR3 sequence is 16 residues long. V gave up 5 bases and J gave up 5 bases; unmatched junction bases: 8. In germline, CDR1 is SGHVS, CDR2 FNYEAQ. CDR3 amino acids: CASSPGTGEGTGELFF. Here the CDR3 DNA reads TGTGCCAGCAGCCCGGGGACAGGGGAAGGGACCGGGGAGCTGTTTTTT.

This sequence joins TRBV30 and TRBJ2-1; 12 bases are a match to TRBD2. V was clipped by 6 bases and J by 5 bases; unmatched bases: 2. The germline CDR1 and CDR2 sequences are GTSNPN and SVGIG (reference sequence). CDR3 length: 13 residues. DNA of the CDR3: TGTGCCTGCAGGACTAGCGGGGACAATGAGCAGTTCTTC. Translated, it gives CACRTSGDNEQFF.